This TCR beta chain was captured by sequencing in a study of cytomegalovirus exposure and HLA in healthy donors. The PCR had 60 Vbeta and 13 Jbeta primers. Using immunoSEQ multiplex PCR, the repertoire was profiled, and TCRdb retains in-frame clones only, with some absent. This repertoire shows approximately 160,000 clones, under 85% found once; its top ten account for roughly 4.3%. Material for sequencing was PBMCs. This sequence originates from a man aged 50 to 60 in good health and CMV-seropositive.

CDR3 protein: CASGIQNSPLHF. CDR3 coding DNA: TGTGCCAGCGGAATACAGAATTCACCCCTCCACTTT. The chain employs TRBV7-2 and TRBJ1-6; D call uncertain. The V gene's germline CDR1 is SGHTA and CDR2 FQGNSA. This CDR3 is 12 amino acids long. V was trimmed by 8 bases and J by 7 bases, leaving 9 bases between them. The whole variable domain, remainder taken from reference TRBV7-2 and TRBJ1-6, is GAGVSQSPSNKVTEKGKDVELRCDPISGHTALYWYRQSLGQGLEFLIYFQGNSAPDKSGLPSDRFSAERTGGSVSTLTIQRTQQEDSAVYLCASGIQNSPLHFGNGTRLTVT.